The clone carrying this TCR beta chain appeared a single time. Assignment of participants to cohorts was predicated upon participant-reported clinical history. All recovered Cohort 3 donors got two negative PCRs, got clearance, or saw symptom resolution. The entry originates in a study of blood T cell repertoires in COVID-19. Turning to the study itself: In each case, the material was cDNA or gDNA derived from T cells, B-cell-depleted T cells, or PBMCs.

Germline V gene sequence: CDR1 SGHNT, CDR2 YYREEE (reference sequence). The CDR3 sequence is 15 residues long. Trimming removed 0 bases from V and 0 bases from J, with 8 bases in between. Original analysis: The authors estimated nucleated cell counts from reference gene primer amplification. Here immunoSEQ multiplex PCR was the method, and the copy in TCRdb shows in-frame clones only, minus some. V, J and clone size were drawn from that table, and D and trimming were deduced from the DNA. Of 290,000 or so clones detected, roughly nine tenths appear once; the ten largest clones hold about 2.7%. The sample was PBMCs or T cells enriched from blood (not recorded which). This sequence was found in a woman younger than 35 who had recovered from COVID-19. V gene TRBV5-4 combines with J gene TRBJ2-3; possible D gene TRBD1, 5 bases. In DNA, the CDR3 is TGTGCCAGCAGCTTGGTGTCAGGGAGCACAGATACGCAGTATTTT. It is translated as CASSLVSGSTDTQYF.